This T cell receptor (beta chain) was recorded in a study of OX40 agonist ivuxolimab in advanced cancers. About the research overall: Three partial responders included one hepatocellular carcinoma patient and two cutaneous melanoma patients.

Sequencing was performed with immunoSEQ multiplex PCR; in TCRdb, only in-frame clones are kept and a portion is missing. The sample contains about 26,000 clones, roughly 86% of which appear only once. Germline CDR1 reads MNHEY; CDR2 reads SVGAGI. This CDR3 spans 15 amino acids. Trimming stripped 5 bases from V and 0 bases from J, with 10 bases between. The source is an adult with an advanced solid tumor such as melanoma, head and neck, liver or kidney cancer. The material was CD4+ or CD8+ T cells sorted from blood, obtained in a trial of the OX40 agonist ivuxolimab. The rearrangement links TRBV6-5 to TRBJ2-2; D is ambiguous. The DNA of the CDR3 is TGTGCCAGCAGTAACAGCGACTCGAACACCGGGGAGCTGTTTTTT. Translated: CASSNSDSNTGELFF.